The T cell receptor beta chain under discussion was sequenced for a study of blood T cell repertoires in COVID-19. V was pared by 5 bases and J by 6 bases, with 11 bases between. This CDR3 spans 12 amino acids. Germline loops: CDR1 SGDLS, CDR2 YYNGEE. The method was immunoSEQ multiplex PCR; TCRdb's version includes in-frame clones alone and lacks a portion of them. This sample carries about 260,000 clones, 88% of them seen once, and the ten largest clones take 4%. Input material: peripheral blood. V gene TRBV9 combines with J gene TRBJ1-2; D is unresolved. This TCR derives from a man aged 60 to 75 who had recovered from COVID-19. The CDR3 reads CASRDGADGYTF. The DNA for the CDR3 is TGTGCCAGCAGAGACGGCGCGGATGGCTACACCTTC.